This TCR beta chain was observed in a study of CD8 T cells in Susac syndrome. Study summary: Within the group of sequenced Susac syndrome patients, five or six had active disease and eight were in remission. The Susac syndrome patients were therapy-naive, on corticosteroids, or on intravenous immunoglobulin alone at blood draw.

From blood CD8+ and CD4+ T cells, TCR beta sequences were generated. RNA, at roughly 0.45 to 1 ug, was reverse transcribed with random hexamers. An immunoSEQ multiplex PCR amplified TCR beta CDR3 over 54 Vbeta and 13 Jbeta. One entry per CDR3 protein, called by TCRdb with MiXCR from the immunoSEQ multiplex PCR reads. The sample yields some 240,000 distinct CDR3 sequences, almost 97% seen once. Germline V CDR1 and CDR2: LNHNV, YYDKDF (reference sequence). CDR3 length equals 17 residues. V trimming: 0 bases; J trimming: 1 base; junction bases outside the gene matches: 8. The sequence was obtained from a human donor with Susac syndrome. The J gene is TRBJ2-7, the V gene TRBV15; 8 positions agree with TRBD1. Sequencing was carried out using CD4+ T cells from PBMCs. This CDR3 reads CATSRDWQGALSYEQYF. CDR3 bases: TGTGCCACCAGCAGAGATTGGCAGGGGGCCCTTTCCTACGAGCAGTACTTC.